This entry features one T cell receptor beta chain sequence. This clonotype was detected many times. Its antigen has not been determined. No qualities accompany the bases; no much larger clone lies one base away. The data were obtained in a study of response to subunit inactivated influenza vaccine (dated by TCRdb to the late 2010s). At the level of the whole study: To follow how T cells responded to a trivalent subunit inactivated influenza vaccine, the researchers relied on deep quantitative profiling of the T cell receptor repertoire. Broad study findings and their caveats: The authors proposed that each seasonal influenza vaccination may bring in only a limited number of new T cells.

Counted from cysteine to phenylalanine, this CDR3 has 14 amino acids. The entry retains the CDR3 DNA only, 42 bases that are in frame from base 1. Via the germline V gene (reference sequence), CDR1 is SEHNR and CDR2 FQNEAQ. The V and J ends are trimmed by 5 bases and 4 bases, leaving 12 bases between them. Library creation used RT-PCR. Sequencing was performed on an Illumina HiSeq 2500. The public reads were run again by TCRdb, first through fastp at Q25 and then through MiXCR, and only productive beta chains were kept. One record per CDR3 amino acid sequence lists the most common genes and DNA. The sample contains about 190,000 distinct CDR3 sequences, roughly an eighth of them found a single time. Roughly 25% of the sample is held by the ten biggest clonotypes.

The sequenced sample was CD8+ T cells sorted from PBMCs, obtained about 5 days after vaccination. The sequence is built from TRBV7-9 and TRBJ2-1; possibly the D gene is TRBD1, per 6 matching bases. The clonotype was recovered from a man in his fifties who received an inactivated influenza vaccine. Donor details come from another sample of the same person, matched by shared clones. The sequenced DNA is TGTGCCAGCAGCAGAGGGACATTTTACAATGAGCAGTTCTTC. Its translation is CASSRGTFYNEQFF.